This TCR beta chain was captured by sequencing in a study of siplizumab effects on memory and regulatory T cells. This CDR3 comprises 14 residues. CDR1 SGHNT and CDR2 YYREEE come from the germline V gene (reference sequence). The V segment lost 2 bases and the J segment 10 bases; nucleotides outside the gene matches: 7. Assay: immunoSEQ multiplex PCR; the TCRdb copy retains only in-frame clones and omits some. The profile shows 70,000 to 90,000 clones, just over 90% of them singletons. The sequence came from a human donor in good health. The chain uses TRBV5-4 and TRBJ1-1; the match to TRBD1 covers 11 bases. Sequencing was done on a sample of CD8+ T cells sorted from blood. The CDR3 nucleotides read TGTGCCAGCAGCTTTTGGACAGGGGGCGCGGGAGCTTTCTTT. This sequence encodes CASSFWTGGAGAFF.